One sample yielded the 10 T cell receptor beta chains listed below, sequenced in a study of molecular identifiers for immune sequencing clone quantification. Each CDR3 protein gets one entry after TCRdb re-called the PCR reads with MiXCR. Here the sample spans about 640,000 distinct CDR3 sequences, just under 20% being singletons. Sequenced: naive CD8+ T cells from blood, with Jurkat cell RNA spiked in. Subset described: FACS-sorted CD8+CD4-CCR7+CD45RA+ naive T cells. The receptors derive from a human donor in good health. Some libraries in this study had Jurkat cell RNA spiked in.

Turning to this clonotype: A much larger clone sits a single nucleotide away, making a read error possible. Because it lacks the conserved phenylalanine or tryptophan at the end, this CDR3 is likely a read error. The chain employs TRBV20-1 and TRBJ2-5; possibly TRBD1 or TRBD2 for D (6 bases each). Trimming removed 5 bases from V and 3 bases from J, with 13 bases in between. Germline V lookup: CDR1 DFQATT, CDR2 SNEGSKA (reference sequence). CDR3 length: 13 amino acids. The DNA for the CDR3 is TGCAGTGCTGCGCGGGACACAGAAGAGACCCAGTACCTC. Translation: CSAARDTEETQYL.

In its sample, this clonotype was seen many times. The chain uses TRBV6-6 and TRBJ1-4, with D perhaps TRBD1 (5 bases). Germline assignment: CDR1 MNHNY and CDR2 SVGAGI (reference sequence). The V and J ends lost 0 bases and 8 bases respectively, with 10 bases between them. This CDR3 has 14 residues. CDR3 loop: CASSYSEDIEKLFF. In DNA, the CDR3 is TGTGCCAGCAGTTACTCGGAGGACATCGAAAAACTGTTTTTT.

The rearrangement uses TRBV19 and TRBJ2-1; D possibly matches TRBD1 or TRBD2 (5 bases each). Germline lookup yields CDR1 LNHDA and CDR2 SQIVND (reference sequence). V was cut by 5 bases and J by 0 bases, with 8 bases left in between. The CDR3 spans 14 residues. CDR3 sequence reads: CASSWDASYNEQFF. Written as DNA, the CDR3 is TGTGCCAGTAGTTGGGACGCCTCCTACAATGAGCAGTTCTTC.

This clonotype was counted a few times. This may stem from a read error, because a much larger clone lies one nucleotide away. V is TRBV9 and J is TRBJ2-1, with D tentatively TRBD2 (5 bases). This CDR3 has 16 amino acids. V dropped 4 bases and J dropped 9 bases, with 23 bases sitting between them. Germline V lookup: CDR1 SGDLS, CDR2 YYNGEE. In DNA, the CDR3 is TGTGCCAGCAGCCCTTACCGGGGTCTCCAACGCGGTGAGCAGTTCTTC. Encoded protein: CASSPYRGLQRGEQFF. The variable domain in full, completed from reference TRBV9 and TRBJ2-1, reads DSGVTQTPKHLITATGQRVTLRCSPRSGDLSVYWYQQSLDQGLQFLIQYYNGEERAKGNILERFSAQQFPDLHSELNLSSLELGDSALYFCASSPYRGLQRGEQFFGPGTRLTVL.

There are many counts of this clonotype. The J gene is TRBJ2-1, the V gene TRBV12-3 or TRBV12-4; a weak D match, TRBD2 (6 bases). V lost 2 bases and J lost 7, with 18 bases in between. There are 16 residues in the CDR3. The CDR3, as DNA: TGTGCCAGCAGTTTATCGCGGGACCCCAAGGGTAATGAGCAGTTCTTC. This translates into CASSLSRDPKGNEQFF.

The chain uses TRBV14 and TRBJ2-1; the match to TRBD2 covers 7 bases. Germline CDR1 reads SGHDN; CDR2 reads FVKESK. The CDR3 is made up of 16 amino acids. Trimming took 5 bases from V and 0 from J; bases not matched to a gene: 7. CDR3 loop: CASSGLVLSSYNEQFF. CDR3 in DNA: TGTGCCAGCAGCGGACTAGTCTTGAGCTCCTACAATGAGCAGTTCTTC.

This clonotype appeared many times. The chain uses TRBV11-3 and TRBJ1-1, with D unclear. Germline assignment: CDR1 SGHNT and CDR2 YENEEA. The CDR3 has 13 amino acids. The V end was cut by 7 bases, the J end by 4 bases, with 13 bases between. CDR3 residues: CASTPLPGTEAFF. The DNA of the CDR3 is TGTGCCAGCACCCCGCTCCCCGGCACTGAAGCTTTCTTT.

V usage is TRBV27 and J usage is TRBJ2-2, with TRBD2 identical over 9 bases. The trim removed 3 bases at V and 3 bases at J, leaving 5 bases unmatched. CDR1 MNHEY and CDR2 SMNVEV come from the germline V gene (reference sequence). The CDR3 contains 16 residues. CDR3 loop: CASSFLAGSDTGELFF. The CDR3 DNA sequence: TGTGCCAGCAGTTTTCTAGCGGGGTCCGACACCGGGGAGCTGTTTTTT.

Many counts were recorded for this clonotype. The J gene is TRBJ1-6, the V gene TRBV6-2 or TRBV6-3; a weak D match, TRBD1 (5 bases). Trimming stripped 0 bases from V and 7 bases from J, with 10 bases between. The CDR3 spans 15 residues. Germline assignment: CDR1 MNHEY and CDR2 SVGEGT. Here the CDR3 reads CASSYSDSLNSPLHF. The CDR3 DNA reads TGTGCCAGCAGTTACTCCGACAGCCTGAATTCACCCCTCCACTTT.

CDR3 DNA: TGTGCCAGCAGCGTAGATGGGACATCGGTCTACGAGCAGTACTTC. It codes for CASSVDGTSVYEQYF. V usage is TRBV9 and J usage is TRBJ2-7; TRBD1 is a possible D gene (6 bases). In germline, CDR1 is SGDLS, CDR2 YYNGEE. The CDR3 totals 15 residues. V gave up 0 bases and J gave up 3 bases, with 13 bases separating them.